Below are 12 T cell receptor beta chains sequenced from a single sample in a study of monozygotic twins with inflammatory bowel disease. No DNA is given; TCRdb re-called the 5' RACE reads and lists each CDR3 protein once. The listing contains hundreds of thousands of distinct CDR3 sequences. The specimen was blood. The receptors here all came from a human donor with ulcerative colitis or Crohn's disease, or a healthy co-twin of an affected twin (not recorded which).

V and J are TRBV6-1 and TRBJ1-3. This CDR3 comprises 14 residues. CDR1 is MNHNS, CDR2 SASEGT, per germline. CDR3 protein: CASRAGGSGNTIYF.

The V and J genes are TRBV4-3 and TRBJ2-7. CDR1 and CDR2 from the germline V gene are LGHNA and YSLEER. CDR3 size: 13 residues. CDR3: CASSQDWAYEQYF.

The rearrangement joins TRBV21-1 to TRBJ1-1; the TRBD1 assignment by TCRdb is unverifiable without DNA. TRBV21-1 is recorded as a pseudogene. This CDR3 contains 15 residues. The CDR3 reads CASSKPGGPNTEAFF.

The CDR3 sequence: CASSQFVGISRSYNEQFF. The chain employs TRBV4-3 and TRBJ2-1. The germline V gene encodes CDR1 LGHNA and CDR2 YSLEER. This CDR3 is built from 18 residues.

The V gene is TRBV24-1, the J gene TRBJ1-1; TCRdb proposes TRBD1, but this gene call is untestable without DNA. Germline lookup yields CDR1 KGHDR and CDR2 SFDVKD. This CDR3 is 14 amino acids long. The CDR3 spells CATSERDRPWGAFF.

The chain recombines TRBV5-1 with TRBJ2-5; TCRdb names TRBD1, which stays unverified in the absence of DNA. The CDR3 consists of 16 residues. The germline gives CDR1 SGHRS, CDR2 YFSETQ. CDR3 sequence reads: CASSLDGTNRRETQYF.

The chain combines TRBV6-1 with TRBJ2-7; TCRdb's assignment of TRBD1 cannot be checked, as there is no DNA. The CDR3 has 13 residues. Germline values: CDR1 MNHNS, CDR2 SASEGT. CDR3: CASSRAGTAEQYF.

This CDR3 is CASRLGTDEQFF. The J gene is TRBJ2-1, the V gene TRBV2. In germline, CDR1 is SNHLY, CDR2 FYNNEI. The CDR3 loop spans 12 amino acids.

This rearrangement joins TRBV27 to TRBJ2-3. The CDR3 length is 13 residues. Germline CDR1 is MNHEY and CDR2 is SMNVEV (reference sequence). The CDR3: CASSLESADTQYF.

This chain uses TRBV30 with TRBJ1-5; the TCRdb D gene call, TRBD1, has no DNA to confirm it. The CDR3 is 14 residues long. Germline CDR1 is GTSNPN and CDR2 is SVGIG (reference sequence). This CDR3 is CAWSAGSQGQPQHF.

The CDR3 spells CSASGLARAYEQYF. This rearrangement joins TRBV20-1 to TRBJ2-7; the TCRdb D gene call, TRBD2, has no DNA to confirm it. The CDR3 runs to 14 residues. Germline assignment: CDR1 DFQATT and CDR2 SNEGSKA (reference sequence).

The chain carries TRBV27 and TRBJ2-6; the D gene TCRdb calls, TRBD2, cannot be checked with no DNA. The CDR3 length is 14 residues. Germline assignment: CDR1 MNHEY and CDR2 SMNVEV (reference sequence). CDR3 amino acids: CASRRVSGANVLTF.